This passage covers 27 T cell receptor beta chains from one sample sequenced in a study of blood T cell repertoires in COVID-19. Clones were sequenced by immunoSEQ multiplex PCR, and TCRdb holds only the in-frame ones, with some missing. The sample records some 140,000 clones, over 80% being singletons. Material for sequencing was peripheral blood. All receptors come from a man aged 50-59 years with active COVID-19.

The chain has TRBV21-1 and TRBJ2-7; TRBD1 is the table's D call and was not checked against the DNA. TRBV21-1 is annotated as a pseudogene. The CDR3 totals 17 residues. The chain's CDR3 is CASRRDRGGICPKEQYF. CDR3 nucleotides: TGTGCCAGCAGGAGAGACAGGGGAGGAATCTGCCCTAAGGAGCAGTACTTC.

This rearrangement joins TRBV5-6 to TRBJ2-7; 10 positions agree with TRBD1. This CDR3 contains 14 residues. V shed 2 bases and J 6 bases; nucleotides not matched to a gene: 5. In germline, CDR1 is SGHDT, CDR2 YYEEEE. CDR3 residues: CASSFGTGVFEQYF. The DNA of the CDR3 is TGTGCCAGCAGCTTTGGGACAGGGGTCTTCGAGCAGTACTTC.

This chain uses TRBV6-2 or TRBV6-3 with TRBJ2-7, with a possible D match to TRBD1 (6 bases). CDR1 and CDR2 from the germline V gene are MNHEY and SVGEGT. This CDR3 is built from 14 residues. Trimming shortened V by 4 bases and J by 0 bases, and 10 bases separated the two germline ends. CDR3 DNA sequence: TGTGCCAGCAGTTCCTCGACAGGCTCCTACGAGCAGTACTTC. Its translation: CASSSSTGSYEQYF.

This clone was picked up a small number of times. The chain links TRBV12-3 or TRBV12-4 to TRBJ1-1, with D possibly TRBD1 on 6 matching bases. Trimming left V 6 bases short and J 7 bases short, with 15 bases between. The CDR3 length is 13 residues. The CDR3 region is CASRTDRFGEAFF. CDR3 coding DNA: TGTGCCAGCAGAACGGACAGATTCGGTGAAGCTTTCTTT.

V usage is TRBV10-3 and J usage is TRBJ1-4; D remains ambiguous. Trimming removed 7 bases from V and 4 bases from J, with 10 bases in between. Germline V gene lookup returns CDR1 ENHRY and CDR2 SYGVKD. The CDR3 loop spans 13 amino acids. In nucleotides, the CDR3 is TGTGCCATCAAACCACAACATAATGAAAAACTGTTTTTT. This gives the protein CAIKPQHNEKLFF.

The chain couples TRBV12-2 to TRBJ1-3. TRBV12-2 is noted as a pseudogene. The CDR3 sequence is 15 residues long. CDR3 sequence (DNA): TGTGCAAGTCGCGTCAGGTTCAGGGACTGGAACACCATATATTTT. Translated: CASRVRFRDWNTIYF.

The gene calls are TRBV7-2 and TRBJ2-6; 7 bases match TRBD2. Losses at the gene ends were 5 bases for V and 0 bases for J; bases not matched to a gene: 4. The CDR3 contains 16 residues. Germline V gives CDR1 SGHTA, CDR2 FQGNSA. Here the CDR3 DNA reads TGTGCCAGCAGCCCAACGGGGGGCTCTGGGGCCAACGTCCTGACTTTC. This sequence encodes CASSPTGGSGANVLTF. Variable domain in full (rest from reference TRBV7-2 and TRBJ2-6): GAGVSQSPSNKVTEKGKDVELRCDPISGHTALYWYRQSLGQGLEFLIYFQGNSAPDKSGLPSDRFSAERTGGSVSTLTIQRTQQEDSAVYLCASSPTGGSGANVLTFGAGSRLTVL.

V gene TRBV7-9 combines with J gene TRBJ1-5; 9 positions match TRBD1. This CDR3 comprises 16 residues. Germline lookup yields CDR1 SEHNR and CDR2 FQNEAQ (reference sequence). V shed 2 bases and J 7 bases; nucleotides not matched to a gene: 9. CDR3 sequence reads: CASSLSKGQGRQPQHF. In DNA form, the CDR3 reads TGTGCCAGCAGCTTATCTAAGGGACAGGGACGGCAGCCCCAGCATTTT.

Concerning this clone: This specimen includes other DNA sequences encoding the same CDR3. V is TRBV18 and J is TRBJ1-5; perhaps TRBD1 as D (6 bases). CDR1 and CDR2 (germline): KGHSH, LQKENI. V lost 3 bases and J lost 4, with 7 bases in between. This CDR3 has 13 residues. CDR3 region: CASSPGQNQPQHF. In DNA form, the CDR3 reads TGTGCCAGCTCACCGGGACAAAATCAGCCCCAGCATTTT.

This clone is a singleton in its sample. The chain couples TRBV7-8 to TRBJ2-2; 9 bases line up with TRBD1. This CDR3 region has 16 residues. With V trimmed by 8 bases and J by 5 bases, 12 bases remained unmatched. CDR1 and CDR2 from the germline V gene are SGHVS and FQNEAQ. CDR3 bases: TGTGCCAGCCAAAAAGCACCGGGACAGGGAACCGGGGAGCTGTTTTTT. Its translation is CASQKAPGQGTGELFF. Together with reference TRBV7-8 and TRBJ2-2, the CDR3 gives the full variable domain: GAGVSQSPRYKVAKRGQDVALRCDPISGHVSLFWYQQALGQGPEFLTYFQNEAQLDKSGLPSDRFFAERPEGSVSTLKIQRTQQEDSAVYLCASQKAPGQGTGELFFGEGSRLTVL.

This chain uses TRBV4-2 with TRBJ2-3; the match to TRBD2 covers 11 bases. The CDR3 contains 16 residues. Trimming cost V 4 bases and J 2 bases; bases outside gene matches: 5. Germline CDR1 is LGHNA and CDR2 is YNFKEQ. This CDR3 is CASSPGLAEYTDTQYF. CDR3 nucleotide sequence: TGTGCCAGCAGCCCGGGACTAGCGGAATACACAGATACGCAGTATTTT.

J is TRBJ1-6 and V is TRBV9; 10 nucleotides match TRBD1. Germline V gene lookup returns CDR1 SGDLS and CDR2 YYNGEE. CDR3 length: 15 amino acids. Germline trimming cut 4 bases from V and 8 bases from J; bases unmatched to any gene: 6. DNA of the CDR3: TGTGCCAGCAGCCCGCGGACAGGGGGGGATTCACCCCTCCACTTT. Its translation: CASSPRTGGDSPLHF.

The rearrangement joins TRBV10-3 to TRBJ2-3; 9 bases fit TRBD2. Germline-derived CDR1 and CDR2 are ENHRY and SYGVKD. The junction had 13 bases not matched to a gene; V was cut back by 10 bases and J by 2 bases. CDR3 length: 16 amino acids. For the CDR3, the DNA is TGTGCCACCCTTAGCGGGGGCGGAAGGGACACAGATACGCAGTATTTT. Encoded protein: CATLSGGGRDTDTQYF.

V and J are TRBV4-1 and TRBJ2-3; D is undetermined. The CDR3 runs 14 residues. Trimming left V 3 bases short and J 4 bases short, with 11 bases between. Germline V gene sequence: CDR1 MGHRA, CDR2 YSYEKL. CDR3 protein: CASSHPGKADTQYF. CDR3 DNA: TGCGCCAGCAGCCACCCAGGTAAAGCAGATACGCAGTATTTT.

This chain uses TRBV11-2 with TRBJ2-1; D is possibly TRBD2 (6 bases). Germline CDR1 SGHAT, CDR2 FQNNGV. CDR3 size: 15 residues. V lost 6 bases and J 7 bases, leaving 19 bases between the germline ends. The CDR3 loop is CASSSGGLGRNEQFF. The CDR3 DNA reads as TGTGCCAGCAGTTCCGGGGGACTCGGGCGGAATGAGCAGTTCTTC.

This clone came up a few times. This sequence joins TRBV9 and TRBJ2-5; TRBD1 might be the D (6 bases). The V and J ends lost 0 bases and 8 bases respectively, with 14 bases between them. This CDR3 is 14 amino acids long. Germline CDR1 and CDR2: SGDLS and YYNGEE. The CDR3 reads CASSVVPDSGTQYF. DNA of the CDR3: TGTGCCAGCAGCGTAGTTCCGGACAGCGGAACCCAGTACTTC. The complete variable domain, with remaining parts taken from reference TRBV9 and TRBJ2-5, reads DSGVTQTPKHLITATGQRVTLRCSPRSGDLSVYWYQQSLDQGLQFLIQYYNGEERAKGNILERFSAQQFPDLHSELNLSSLELGDSALYFCASSVVPDSGTQYFGPGTRLLVL.

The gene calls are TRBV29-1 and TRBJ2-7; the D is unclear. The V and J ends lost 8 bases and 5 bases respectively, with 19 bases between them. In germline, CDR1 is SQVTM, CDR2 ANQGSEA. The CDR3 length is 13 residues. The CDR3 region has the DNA TGCAGCAACTACCCTGGCCCCAACCACGAGCAGTACTTC. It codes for CSNYPGPNHEQYF.

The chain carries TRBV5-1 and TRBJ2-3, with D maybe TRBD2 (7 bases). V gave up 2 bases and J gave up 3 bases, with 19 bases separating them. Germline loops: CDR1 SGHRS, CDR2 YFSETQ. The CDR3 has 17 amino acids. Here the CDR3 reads CASSFDSGGGNTDTQYF. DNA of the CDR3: TGCGCCAGCAGCTTCGATTCTGGCGGGGGCAATACAGATACGCAGTATTTT. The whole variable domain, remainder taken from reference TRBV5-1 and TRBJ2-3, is KAGVTQTPRYLIKTRGQQVTLSCSPISGHRSVSWYQQTPGQGLQFLFEYFSETQRNKGNFPGRFSGRQFSNSRSEMNVSTLELGDSALYLCASSFDSGGGNTDTQYFGPGTRLTVL.

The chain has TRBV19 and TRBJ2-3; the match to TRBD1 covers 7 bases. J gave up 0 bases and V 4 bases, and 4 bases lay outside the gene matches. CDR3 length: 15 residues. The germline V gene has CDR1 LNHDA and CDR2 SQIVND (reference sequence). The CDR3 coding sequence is TGTGCCAGTAGTAAAACAGGGGTCAGCACAGATACGCAGTATTTT. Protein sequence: CASSKTGVSTDTQYF.

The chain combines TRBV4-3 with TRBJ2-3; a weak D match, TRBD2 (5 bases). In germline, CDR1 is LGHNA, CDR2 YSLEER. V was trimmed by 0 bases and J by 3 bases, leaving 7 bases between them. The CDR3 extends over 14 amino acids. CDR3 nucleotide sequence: TGCGCCAGCAGCCAAGACTGGGAGACAGATACGCAGTATTTT. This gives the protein CASSQDWETDTQYF.

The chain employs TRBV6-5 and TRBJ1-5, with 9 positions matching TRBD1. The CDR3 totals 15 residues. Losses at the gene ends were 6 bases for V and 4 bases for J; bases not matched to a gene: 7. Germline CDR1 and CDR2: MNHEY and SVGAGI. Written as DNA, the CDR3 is TGTGCCAGCAGATCGACAGGGGGAAAAAATCAGCCCCAGCATTTT. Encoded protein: CASRSTGGKNQPQHF.

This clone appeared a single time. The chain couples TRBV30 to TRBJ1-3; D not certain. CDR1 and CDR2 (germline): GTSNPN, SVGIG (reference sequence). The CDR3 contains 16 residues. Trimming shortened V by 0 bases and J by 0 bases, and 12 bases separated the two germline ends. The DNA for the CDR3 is TGTGCCTGGAGTGTACCTACAGCCAACTCTGGAAACACCATATATTTT. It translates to CAWSVPTANSGNTIYF.

CDR3 protein: CASSEWGGYEQYF. The CDR3 DNA is TGTGCCAGCAGTGAATGGGGGGGGTACGAGCAGTACTTC. The genes are TRBV12-3 or TRBV12-4 and TRBJ2-7; the match to TRBD2 covers 7 bases. The junction had 5 bases not matched to a gene; V was cut back by 5 bases and J by 4 bases. This CDR3 region has 13 residues.

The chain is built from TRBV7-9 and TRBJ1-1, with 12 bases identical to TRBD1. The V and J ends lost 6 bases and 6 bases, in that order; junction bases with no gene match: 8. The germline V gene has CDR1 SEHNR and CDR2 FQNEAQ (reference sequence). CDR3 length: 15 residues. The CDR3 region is CASRGRGQGASEAFF. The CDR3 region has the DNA TGTGCCAGCAGGGGCCGGGGACAGGGGGCCTCTGAAGCTTTCTTT.

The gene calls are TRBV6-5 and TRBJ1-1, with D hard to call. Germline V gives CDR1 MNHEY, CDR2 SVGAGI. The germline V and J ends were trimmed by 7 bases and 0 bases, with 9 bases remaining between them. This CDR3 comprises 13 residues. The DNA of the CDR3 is TGTGCCAGCATAAGTTACATGAACACTGAAGCTTTCTTT. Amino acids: CASISYMNTEAFF.

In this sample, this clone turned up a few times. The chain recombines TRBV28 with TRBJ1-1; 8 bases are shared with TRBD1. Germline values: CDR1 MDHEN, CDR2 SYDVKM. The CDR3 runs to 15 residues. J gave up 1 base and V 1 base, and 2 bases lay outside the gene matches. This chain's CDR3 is CASSLLGTGNTEAFF. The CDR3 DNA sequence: TGTGCCAGCAGTTTATTGGGGACAGGGAACACTGAAGCTTTCTTT.

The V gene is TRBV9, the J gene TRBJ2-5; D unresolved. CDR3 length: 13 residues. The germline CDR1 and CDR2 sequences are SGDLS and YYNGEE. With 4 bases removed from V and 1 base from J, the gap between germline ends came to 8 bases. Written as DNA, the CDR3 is TGTGCCAGCAGCCGCGAGGTCCAAGAGACCCAGTACTTC. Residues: CASSREVQETQYF.